These T cell receptor beta chains were read from a single sample in a study of blood T cell repertoires in COVID-19. Using immunoSEQ multiplex PCR, the repertoire was profiled, and TCRdb retains in-frame clones only, with some absent. Of approximately 290,000 clones listed, around 82% are singletons. Sequencing input: peripheral blood. The receptors originated from a person aged 65 to 79 with COVID-19, enrolled during active disease. CDR3s include the opening cysteine and the closing phenylalanine or tryptophan. A D gene is named only where the DNA matches it firmly. Size tells how often a clone was seen (once, few, many) or the class of an expanded clone, and some rows leave it out.

j_call d_call clone_size v_call cdr3_aa
TRBJ2-1 TRBD2 - TRBV7-9 CASSLAGGGSKYNEQFF
TRBJ1-4 - - TRBV7-9 CASSTGSTNEKLFF
TRBJ2-5 - few TRBV6-2/TRBV6-3 CASSDDTTQSPKETQYF
TRBJ2-5 TRBD1 - TRBV12-3/TRBV12-4 CASSSGTVETQYF
TRBJ2-5 TRBD1 - TRBV5-5 CASSLASGGRGETQYF
TRBJ2-6 TRBD1 - TRBV9 CASSGRTGASGANVLTF
TRBJ2-2 - - TRBV5-1 CASSLEGGGTGELFF
TRBJ2-5 - - TRBV7-2 CASSVIGLQYF
TRBJ1-1 - - TRBV12-3/TRBV12-4 CASSFGMNTEAFF
TRBJ2-5 TRBD1 - TRBV7-2 CASSLFTQGASETQYF
TRBJ2-7 TRBD1 - TRBV28 CASSTWTGRGWEQYF